In this sample, the clone carrying this TCR beta chain turned up once. This table comes from immunoSEQ multiplex PCR, and its TCRdb copy is limited to in-frame clones, with some not included. In the table there are about 9,400 clones, roughly 70% of which are singletons. The data stem from a study of coeliac disease. This TCR derives from a woman aged 60-75 years with celiac disease. The sample comprised lamina propria lymphocytes from the gut.

CDR3 in DNA: TGTGCCAGCAGCAAGACAAGTTCTCAAGAGACCCAGTACTTC. This sequence encodes CASSKTSSQETQYF. This rearrangement joins TRBV11-3 to TRBJ2-5; D call uncertain. V was shortened by 5 bases and J by 2 bases, with 12 bases between the two germline ends. This CDR3 is built from 14 residues. CDR1 is SGHNT and CDR2 is YENEEA in the germline V gene.